Shown below are 28 T cell receptor beta chains from a single sample sequenced in a study of CD8+ T cells in alopecia areata. The sequencing template was cDNA reverse transcribed from extracted RNA. Libraries were prepared by immunoSEQ multiplex PCR; TCRdb keeps only in-frame clonotypes and omits some of them. This table has some 220,000 clones, approximately 57% appearing once. Specified treatment: oral pan-JAK inhibitor, 5-10 mg twice daily. Here the sequenced sample was CD4+ T cells sorted from blood, taken at week 4, from a patient treated with tofacitinib. The receptors were gathered from a human donor with alopecia areata.

This chain joins TRBV7-2 and TRBJ1-5; D remains ambiguous. Germline CDR1 reads SGHTA; CDR2 reads FQGNSA. V was clipped by 4 bases and J by 5 bases, with 9 bases between them. The length of the CDR3 is 13 residues. The CDR3 loop reads CASSWGDDQPQHF. For the CDR3, the DNA is TGTGCCAGCAGCTGGGGAGATGATCAGCCCCAGCATTTT.

This clone was seen a handful of times. The CDR3 bases are TGCAGCGCTCCGGGACAGGGAGGGGTGCAGTACTTC. Residues: CSAPGQGGVQYF. The gene calls are TRBV29-1 and TRBJ2-7; 9 bases align to TRBD1. Germline V gives CDR1 SQVTM, CDR2 ANQGSEA. The V and J ends lost 7 bases and 9 bases, in that order; junction bases with no gene match: 10. This CDR3 region has 12 residues.

As DNA, the CDR3 is TGTGCCACAGGACAGGGCGGTGAAGCTTTCTTT. Amino acid sequence: CATGQGGEAFF. The chain employs TRBV10-3 and TRBJ1-1; 8 bases fit TRBD1. Trimming cost V 10 bases and J 7 bases; bases outside gene matches: 5. In germline, CDR1 is ENHRY, CDR2 SYGVKD. This CDR3 contains 11 residues.

This clone was detected only a few times. The chain uses TRBV18 and TRBJ2-3; 7 bases are a match to TRBD1. CDR3 length equals 14 residues. The germline CDR1 and CDR2 sequences are KGHSH and LQKENI. With 6 bases clipped from V and 2 bases from J, the junction kept 5 bases outside the gene matches. The CDR3 loop reads CASSRGQDTDTQYF. The CDR3 nucleotides read TGTGCCAGCTCCCGCGGACAGGACACAGATACGCAGTATTTT. Based on the CDR3 plus reference TRBV18 and TRBJ2-3, the full variable domain is NAGVMQNPRHLVRRRGQEARLRCSPMKGHSHVYWYRQLPEEGLKFMVYLQKENIIDESGMPKERFSAEFPKEGPSILRIQQVVRGDSAAYFCASSRGQDTDTQYFGPGTRLTVL.

Worth noting for this clone: Other nucleotide sequences in the sample specify the same CDR3. This rearrangement joins TRBV29-1 to TRBJ1-4; 7 bases align to TRBD1. Trimming took 4 bases from V and 0 from J; bases not matched to a gene: 2. Germline V gives CDR1 SQVTM, CDR2 ANQGSEA. The CDR3 contains 14 residues. The CDR3 here is CSVGTGATNEKLFF. CDR3 bases: TGCAGCGTTGGGACAGGCGCAACTAATGAAAAACTGTTTTTT.

This sequence joins TRBV4-3 and TRBJ2-4, with unresolved D. CDR1 is LGHNA and CDR2 is YSLEER in the germline V gene. The CDR3 runs 15 residues. Trimming cost V 0 bases and J 4 bases, with 10 bases left between them. The CDR3 nucleotides are TGCGCCAGCAGCCAAGATCTTGTCGGGAAAAACATTCAGTACTTC. Its translation: CASSQDLVGKNIQYF.

This chain uses TRBV6-1 with TRBJ2-2, with a possible D match to TRBD2 (5 bases). The V gene lost 7 bases and the J gene lost 5 bases, with 8 bases spanning the gap. In germline, CDR1 is MNHNS, CDR2 SASEGT. This CDR3 is 12 amino acids long. The CDR3 DNA reads TGTGCCAGCAAAAGGAGGACCGGGGAGCTGTTTTTT. Amino acid sequence: CASKRRTGELFF.

The chain joins TRBV9 to TRBJ1-2, with TRBD1 matching 9 bases. With 3 bases clipped from V and 6 bases from J, the junction kept 3 bases outside the gene matches. Per germline, CDR1 SGDLS and CDR2 YYNGEE. This CDR3 spans 13 amino acids. DNA of the CDR3: TGTGCCAGCAGCGGGGGACAGGGCGATGGCTACACCTTC. This sequence encodes CASSGGQGDGYTF.

The sample holds a few counts of this clone. V gene TRBV14 combines with J gene TRBJ2-5; the match to TRBD2 covers 14 bases. Germline values: CDR1 SGHDN, CDR2 FVKESK. The CDR3 contains 21 residues. V was pared by 2 bases and J by 5 bases, with 19 bases of the junction left unmatched. For the CDR3, the DNA is TGTGCCAGCAGCCAACATCGTTCCGGGACTAGCGGGGGCCCCTCCCGGGAGACCCAGTACTTC. Protein sequence: CASSQHRSGTSGGPSRETQYF.

This clone was picked up a small number of times. The chain has TRBV6-5 and TRBJ1-2; possibly TRBD1 for D (6 bases). The CDR3 has 13 residues. From germline, CDR1 is MNHEY and CDR2 SVGAGI. Trimming took 7 bases from V and 7 from J, leaving 16 bases between them. In nucleotides, the CDR3 is TGTGCCAGCACCCCATGGGGGGGCCGTGGCTACACCTTC. Translating gives CASTPWGGRGYTF.

This clone was seen more than once but under ten times. The V and J genes are TRBV12-5 and TRBJ2-7; possible D gene TRBD1, 6 bases. CDR1 is LGHNT and CDR2 is FRNRAP in the germline V gene. This CDR3 spans 15 amino acids. Trimming removed 0 bases at V and 3 bases at J, with 12 bases between. CDR3: CASGLVFGGGYEQYF. CDR3 sequence (DNA): TGTGCTAGTGGTTTGGTATTTGGGGGCGGCTACGAGCAGTACTTC.

This chain joins TRBV27 and TRBJ1-5; TRBD1 is a possible D gene (6 bases). Trimming left V 8 bases short and J 5 bases short, with 19 bases between. The CDR3 spans 15 residues. Germline CDR1 is MNHEY and CDR2 is SMNVEV (reference sequence). The CDR3 spells CASRLNDRNDQPQHF. CDR3 coding DNA: TGTGCCAGCCGCCTGAACGACAGGAATGATCAGCCCCAGCATTTT.

V usage is TRBV5-1 and J usage is TRBJ2-5, with 9 bases matching TRBD1. V was clipped by 4 bases and J by 1 base; unmatched bases: 2. This CDR3 region has 14 residues. Germline V CDR1 and CDR2: SGHRS, YFSETQ. This CDR3 reads CASSTDRGQETQYF. CDR3 bases: TGCGCCAGCAGCACGGACAGGGGCCAAGAGACCCAGTACTTC.

This clone was counted only a few times. V gene TRBV29-1 combines with J gene TRBJ1-4; D is unresolved. This CDR3 comprises 14 residues. V gave up 6 bases and J gave up 11 bases, with 22 bases separating them. Germline V gene sequence: CDR1 SQVTM, CDR2 ANQGSEA. The CDR3 DNA reads as TGCAGCGTCTCTTGGTCGCCAGGCGCTGGTAAACTGTTTTTT. This codes for CSVSWSPGAGKLFF.

CDR3 DNA: TGTGCCATCAGTGAAGCGGGGGGGCCAGATACGCAGTATTTT. Translation: CAISEAGGPDTQYF. The J gene is TRBJ2-3, the V gene TRBV10-3; 10 bases line up with TRBD2. V lost 3 bases, J lost 4 bases, and 1 base stayed unmatched. The CDR3 is made up of 14 amino acids. The germline CDR1 and CDR2 sequences are ENHRY and SYGVKD.

V is TRBV27 and J is TRBJ2-1; D is ambiguous. The germline gives CDR1 MNHEY, CDR2 SMNVEV (reference sequence). There are 17 residues in the CDR3. V dropped 2 bases and J dropped 6 bases, with 20 bases sitting between them. The chain's CDR3 is CASSLGLGRADFNEQFF. DNA of the CDR3: TGTGCCAGCAGTTTAGGGCTTGGGCGAGCAGATTTCAATGAGCAGTTCTTC.

A few counts support this clone. The rearrangement links TRBV28 to TRBJ2-5; 7 bases match TRBD2. This CDR3 has 15 residues. J was trimmed by 3 bases and V by 2 bases; bases with no gene match: 6. Germline V lookup: CDR1 MDHEN, CDR2 SYDVKM. CDR3 DNA: TGTGCCAGCAGTTTAGGCGGGGGACTGAAAGAGACCCAGTACTTC. As protein: CASSLGGGLKETQYF.

In this sample, this clone turned up many times. The rearrangement links TRBV1 to TRBJ1-2; the table's TRBD1 call for D was not verified on the DNA. TRBV1 constitutes a pseudogene. The CDR3 spans 16 residues. CDR3 region: CTSSQGPSGQRSGYTF. The CDR3 DNA is TGCACCAGCAGCCAAGGGCCTTCGGGACAACGGAGTGGCTACACCTTC.

The chain uses TRBV29-1 and TRBJ2-1; 7 nucleotides agree with TRBD2. V was pared by 5 bases and J by 6 bases, with 7 bases of the junction left unmatched. The CDR3 length is 13 residues. CDR1 and CDR2 from the germline V gene are SQVTM and ANQGSEA. The CDR3 loop is CSVRFGGTNEQFF. DNA of the CDR3: TGCAGCGTTAGATTCGGGGGGACCAATGAGCAGTTCTTC.

In its sample, this clone was seen a few times. This chain connects TRBV20-1 to TRBJ2-4; 8 bases are a match to TRBD2. The CDR3 extends over 10 amino acids. V shed 7 bases and J 8 bases; nucleotides not matched to a gene: 1. Germline values: CDR1 DFQATT, CDR2 SNEGSKA (reference sequence). CDR3 nucleotides: TGCAGTGGGCGGGGGGACATTCAGTACTTC. Amino acid sequence: CSGRGDIQYF.

The table lists this clone with a few counts. The V and J genes are TRBV7-2 and TRBJ1-5; a possible D gene is TRBD1 (5 bases). The germline V gene encodes CDR1 SGHTA and CDR2 FQGNSA. The CDR3 is 13 amino acids. Trimming left V 5 bases short and J 2 bases short, with 7 bases between. The CDR3 region has the DNA TGTGCCAGCAGCCCACAGGGCAATCAGCCCCAGCATTTT. Protein: CASSPQGNQPQHF.

The sample holds one count of this clone. V gene TRBV10-3 combines with J gene TRBJ2-5; 9 nucleotides line up with TRBD2. Germline V gene data show CDR1 as ENHRY and CDR2 as SYGVKD. The CDR3 length is 12 residues. The ends lost 11 bases at V and 4 bases at J; junction bases unmatched: 5. Here the CDR3 DNA reads TGTGCCGCCGGACTAGCGCCAGAGACCCAGTACTTC. Translation gives CAAGLAPETQYF.

This clone was detected a few times. Different DNA sequences within this sample yield the same CDR3. The chain joins TRBV30 to TRBJ1-5; perhaps TRBD1 as D (5 bases). Trimming stripped 2 bases from V and 7 bases from J, with 12 bases between. CDR1 and CDR2 from the germline V gene are GTSNPN and SVGIG (reference sequence). This CDR3 region has 13 residues. CDR3 region: CAWSSGGGQPQHF. In nucleotides, the CDR3 is TGTGCCTGGAGTTCGGGTGGGGGACAGCCCCAGCATTTT.

The chain is built from TRBV6-6 and TRBJ2-1, with TRBD2 identical over 11 bases. The trim removed 6 bases at V and 4 bases at J, leaving 8 bases unmatched. CDR1 and CDR2 from the germline V gene are MNHNY and SVGAGI (reference sequence). The CDR3 runs 16 residues. In DNA, the CDR3 is TGTGCCAGCAGAAACCGACTAGCGGGGTCATACAATGAGCAGTTCTTC. This sequence encodes CASRNRLAGSYNEQFF.

This clone was seen a single time. J is TRBJ1-2 and V is TRBV30, with D unresolved. Germline V gene lookup returns CDR1 GTSNPN and CDR2 SVGIG (reference sequence). This CDR3 comprises 13 residues. Written as DNA, the CDR3 is TGTGCTGTAGAGCAGGATCGGGACTATGGCTACACCTTC. Its protein is CAVEQDRDYGYTF.

J is TRBJ1-3 and V is TRBV29-1; D might be TRBD1 (6 bases). V dropped 7 bases and J dropped 4 bases, with 17 bases sitting between them. The CDR3 runs to 14 residues. Germline loops: CDR1 SQVTM, CDR2 ANQGSEA. In DNA, the CDR3 is TGCAGCGCCCTATGGGACAATTCCGGAAACACCATATATTTT. As protein: CSALWDNSGNTIYF.

This clone was detected a few times. The chain uses TRBV7-3 and TRBJ2-5, with 8 bases fitting TRBD1. The end of the DNA aligns better with TRBJ2-7, so the J call may be wrong. The V gene's germline CDR1 is SGHTA and CDR2 FQGTGA. The CDR3 consists of 13 residues. CDR3 in DNA: TGTGCCAGCAGCTTGGACAGGGTCGGCGAGCAGTACTTC. Amino acids: CASSLDRVGEQYF.

Comments on this clone: Other DNA variants within this sample encode the same CDR3. The V and J genes are TRBV29-1 and TRBJ2-3; no reliable D call. Per germline, CDR1 SQVTM and CDR2 ANQGSEA. Trimming left V 1 base short and J 1 base short, with 6 bases between. The CDR3 length is 13 residues. CDR3 nucleotides: TGCAGCGTTGAAGTACGGGGCACAGATACGCAGTATTTT. Amino acids: CSVEVRGTDTQYF.